The 10 T cell receptor beta chains presented below share a single source sample, sequenced in a study of beta chain features in type 1 diabetes. The authors reverse transcribed all of the isolated RNA, so sequencing captured expressed TCRB transcripts. Data came from immunoSEQ multiplex PCR; TCRdb stores just in-frame clones and leaves some out. The repertoire holds some 250,000 clones, with 27% as singletons. Material for sequencing was central memory CD4+ T cells from blood. The receptors shown here come from a man aged 30 to 39 in good health.

This clone was detected only a few times. J is TRBJ2-2 and V is TRBV5-4, with D possibly called TRBD1 or TRBD2 (5 bases each). V lost 0 bases and J 1 base, leaving 13 bases between the germline ends. CDR1 SGHNT and CDR2 YYREEE come from the germline V gene (reference sequence). The CDR3 consists of 17 residues. The CDR3 DNA reads as TGTGCCAGCAGCTTGGAATCGGGACGGGGGAACACCGGGGAGCTGTTTTTT. Translation gives CASSLESGRGNTGELFF.

The chain links TRBV5-1 to TRBJ2-1; TRBD1 matches 7 bases. The germline gives CDR1 SGHRS, CDR2 YFSETQ. The ends lost 3 bases at V and 8 bases at J; junction bases unmatched: 8. The CDR3 runs to 14 residues. CDR3 residues: CASSSLTTGDEQFF. CDR3 nucleotides: TGCGCCAGCAGCTCCCTTACCACAGGGGATGAGCAGTTCTTC.

The CDR3 DNA follows: TGTGCCAGCAAGCTACGACAGGTCCTCTACGAGCAGTACTTC. Translated, it gives CASKLRQVLYEQYF. The chain couples TRBV5-6 to TRBJ2-7; D is perhaps TRBD1 (6 bases). CDR1 SGHDT and CDR2 YYEEEE come from the germline V gene. This CDR3 has 14 amino acids. Trimming stripped 6 bases from V and 3 bases from J, with 16 bases between.

As DNA, the CDR3 is TGTGCTAGTGGTTCTCGGACAGGGGCCACCTACGAGCAGTACTTC. Its protein is CASGSRTGATYEQYF. The genes are TRBV12-5 and TRBJ2-7, with 9 bases identical to TRBD1. Looked up from germline, CDR1 is LGHNT and CDR2 is FRNRAP. The CDR3 is 15 residues long. V dropped 4 bases and J dropped 2; count of bases not matched to a gene: 6.

The genes are TRBV6-1 and TRBJ1-1; D unclear. The germline gives CDR1 MNHNS, CDR2 SASEGT. CDR3 length equals 13 residues. The V end was cut by 4 bases, the J end by 3 bases, with 9 bases between. The CDR3 spells CASSVGRDTEAFF. CDR3 DNA sequence: TGTGCCAGCAGTGTTGGTCGAGACACTGAAGCTTTCTTT.

J is TRBJ2-3 and V is TRBV7-9; 13 positions agree with TRBD2. Germline CDR1 reads SEHNR; CDR2 reads FQNEAQ (reference sequence). The CDR3 covers 15 residues. V shed 5 bases and J 6 bases; nucleotides not matched to a gene: 5. The CDR3 DNA follows: TGTGCCAGCAGCCTGACTAGCGGGAGGACCGATACGCAGTATTTT. This sequence encodes CASSLTSGRTDTQYF.

In its sample, this clone was seen a few times. The chain recombines TRBV7-2 with TRBJ2-4, with 11 bases lining up with TRBD1. Germline assignment: CDR1 SGHTA and CDR2 FQGNSA. The CDR3 spans 15 residues. Trimming at V came to 5 bases and at J to 6 bases, leaving 6 bases not matched to a gene. CDR3 in DNA: TGTGCCAGCAGCCTGGACAGGGGGCGGGTAAACATTCAGTACTTC. Protein product: CASSLDRGRVNIQYF.

V and J are TRBV5-6 and TRBJ2-3, with 9 bases aligning to TRBD2. V shed 4 bases and J 2 bases; nucleotides not matched to a gene: 2. Per germline, CDR1 SGHDT and CDR2 YYEEEE. The CDR3 loop spans 14 amino acids. CDR3 region: CASSGGGATDTQYF. Written as DNA, the CDR3 is TGTGCCAGCAGCGGCGGGGGGGCCACAGATACGCAGTATTTT. The full variable domain, with the rest looked up from reference TRBV5-6 and TRBJ2-3, is DAGVTQSPTHLIKTRGQQVTLRCSPKSGHDTVSWYQQALGQGPQFIFQYYEEEERQRGNFPDRFSGHQFPNYSSELNVNALLLGDSALYLCASSGGGATDTQYFGPGTRLTVL.

The chain employs TRBV7-9 and TRBJ2-5; TRBD2 agrees at 14 bases. The CDR3 covers 15 residues. V dropped 6 bases and J dropped 4; count of bases not matched to a gene: 4. The V gene's germline CDR1 is SEHNR and CDR2 FQNEAQ (reference sequence). CDR3 residues: CASRPGLAGGETQYF. CDR3 coding DNA: TGTGCCAGCAGACCCGGACTAGCGGGAGGAGAGACCCAGTACTTC.

This clone was picked up a small number of times. This rearrangement joins TRBV5-1 to TRBJ1-1; the D gene is possibly TRBD1 (6 bases). The CDR3 extends over 16 amino acids. Germline V gives CDR1 SGHRS, CDR2 YFSETQ. The V end lost 0 bases, the J end lost 1 base, and 13 bases lay between the germline ends. The CDR3 nucleotides read TGCGCCAGCAGCTTGGTACAGGGAAGCCCGAACACTGAAGCTTTCTTT. It translates to CASSLVQGSPNTEAFF.